This T cell receptor (beta chain) was recovered during a study of identifying expanded T cells in peripheral blood. General study points: Clone count variance between roughly two-week samples rose with total template count.

Generated by immunoSEQ multiplex PCR, the TCRdb table keeps only in-frame clones and is missing some. Of around 100,000 clones in the sample, 87% were seen once. Trimming took 4 bases from V and 0 from J; bases not matched to a gene: 5. This CDR3 region has 15 residues. The germline V gene has CDR1 MNHNS and CDR2 SASEGT. As concerns this clone: Its antigen is as yet unknown.

This rearrangement joins TRBV6-1 to TRBJ1-2; 7 bases align to TRBD1. The material sequenced was blood. This receptor was identified in a person aged 18 to 75 in good health. The CDR3 coding sequence is TGTGCCAGCAGTGCAGGACAGGATGCTAACTATGGCTACACCTTC. Translated, it gives CASSAGQDANYGYTF.